Listed here are 12 T cell receptor beta chains from one sample, sequenced in a study of identical twins. TCRdb called the 5' RACE reads again in MiXCR, with one record for every CDR3 protein. The sample records about 550,000 distinct CDR3 sequences, around 22% being singletons. These sequences were also reported in another study, on yellow fever vaccine responses in identical twins.

Sample: CD4+ T cells sorted from blood. These receptors were collected from a woman younger than 35 in good health.

The genes are TRBV21-1 and TRBJ2-7; TRBD2 reflects the table's D call only, with no check against the DNA. TRBV21-1 is designated a pseudogene. The CDR3 has 14 amino acids. The CDR3 sequence: CASSKGGRNYEQYF. The CDR3 DNA follows: TGTGCCAGCAGCAAGGGCGGGAGGAACTACGAGCAGTACTTC.

The V gene is TRBV5-1, the J gene TRBJ2-1, with a weak D call TRBD2 (6 bases). Trimming took off 4 bases at V and 4 bases at J, with 15 bases between the two ends. This CDR3 has 15 amino acids. Germline V gene sequence: CDR1 SGHRS, CDR2 YFSETQ. The CDR3 DNA follows: TGCGCCAGCAGCCCGGTAGCGGAAAAGTACAATGAGCAGTTCTTC. Amino acid sequence: CASSPVAEKYNEQFF.

This clonotype was picked up a small number of times. The chain couples TRBV11-2 to TRBJ2-6; the match to TRBD1 covers 12 bases. CDR1 is SGHAT, CDR2 FQNNGV, per germline. The CDR3 length is 19 residues. V shed 0 bases and J 2 bases; nucleotides not matched to a gene: 5. CDR3 nucleotides: TGTGCCAGCAGCTTAGACACCCGGGACAGGGGGCCTGGGGCCAACGTCCTGACTTTC. It codes for CASSLDTRDRGPGANVLTF.

The chain has TRBV5-1 and TRBJ2-7; possible D gene TRBD1, 5 bases. Germline assignment: CDR1 SGHRS and CDR2 YFSETQ. V was shortened by 5 bases and J by 1 base, with 13 bases between the two germline ends. The CDR3 is 14 residues long. The CDR3, as DNA: TGCGCCAGCAGGGTAGGGGTTAGTTCCTACGAGCAGTACGTC. This encodes CASRVGVSSYEQYV.

V is TRBV10-3 and J is TRBJ1-1; D remains unclear. This CDR3 spans 13 amino acids. Deletions cut 4 bases from V and 1 base from J, with 7 bases between. Germline V gene sequence: CDR1 ENHRY, CDR2 SYGVKD. The CDR3 nucleotides are TGTGCCATCAGTGCACATGGGAACACTGAAGCTTTCTTT. It encodes CAISAHGNTEAFF.

This clonotype was recorded a few times. The J gene is TRBJ2-7, the V gene TRBV5-1; 7 bases map to TRBD2. Trimming cost V 0 bases and J 3 bases; bases outside gene matches: 3. Per the germline V gene, CDR1 is SGHRS and CDR2 is YFSETQ. The length of the CDR3 is 14 residues. CDR3 amino acids: CASSLGDYIYEQYF. The CDR3 bases are TGCGCCAGCAGCTTGGGGGACTATATCTACGAGCAGTACTTC.

A few counts support this clonotype. This chain joins TRBV29-1 and TRBJ1-1, with TRBD1 matching 11 bases. CDR3 length: 13 residues. The V segment lost 6 bases and the J segment 6 bases; nucleotides outside the gene matches: 6. Germline V CDR1 and CDR2: SQVTM, ANQGSEA. CDR3 loop: CSVSGQGGAEAFF. CDR3 nucleotides: TGCAGCGTCTCGGGACAGGGGGGCGCTGAAGCTTTCTTT.

The DNA for the CDR3 is TGCAGCGCCGCTTGGTATGACGAGCAGTACTTC. It codes for CSAAWYDEQYF. The chain combines TRBV29-1 with TRBJ2-7; no reliable D call. This CDR3 contains 11 residues. Trimming pared 7 bases from V and 5 bases from J, leaving 12 bases between. Germline V CDR1 and CDR2: SQVTM, ANQGSEA.

The sample holds a few counts of this clonotype. The chain has TRBV4-1 and TRBJ2-5, with D possibly matching TRBD2 (6 bases). V lost 2 bases and J 2 bases, leaving 9 bases between the germline ends. The CDR3 consists of 14 residues. Germline V gene sequence: CDR1 MGHRA, CDR2 YSYEKL. CDR3 bases: TGCGCCAGCAGCCAAATGGGACTTCAAGAGACCCAGTACTTC. Its translation: CASSQMGLQETQYF.

As DNA, the CDR3 is TGTGCCAGCAGCTTACCAGGGGCGATCTACAATGAGCAGTTCTTC. Its translation: CASSLPGAIYNEQFF. V and J are TRBV7-9 and TRBJ2-1; perhaps TRBD1 as D (6 bases). The CDR3 has 15 amino acids. V was pared by 2 bases and J by 3 bases, with 11 bases between. Germline values: CDR1 SEHNR, CDR2 FQNEAQ (reference sequence).

V gene TRBV18 combines with J gene TRBJ2-1, with 8 bases aligning to TRBD2. V shed 3 bases, J shed 2 bases, and the junction held 3 bases outside the gene matches. CDR1 and CDR2 (germline): KGHSH, LQKENI. The CDR3 covers 15 residues. CDR3 in amino acids: CASSPRRGAYNEQFF. CDR3 DNA: TGTGCCAGCTCACCTAGGCGGGGGGCCTACAATGAGCAGTTCTTC.

Of note for this clonotype: The junction departs from the called germline gene at one end, perhaps through a read error. CDR3 region: CASRRSGNEKLFF. CDR3 nucleotide sequence: TGTGCCAGCAGAAGAAGTGGTAATGAAAAACTGTTCTTT. The chain employs TRBV28 and TRBJ1-4; D is ambiguous. Germline V gene sequence: CDR1 MDHEN, CDR2 SYDVKM. This CDR3 comprises 13 residues.